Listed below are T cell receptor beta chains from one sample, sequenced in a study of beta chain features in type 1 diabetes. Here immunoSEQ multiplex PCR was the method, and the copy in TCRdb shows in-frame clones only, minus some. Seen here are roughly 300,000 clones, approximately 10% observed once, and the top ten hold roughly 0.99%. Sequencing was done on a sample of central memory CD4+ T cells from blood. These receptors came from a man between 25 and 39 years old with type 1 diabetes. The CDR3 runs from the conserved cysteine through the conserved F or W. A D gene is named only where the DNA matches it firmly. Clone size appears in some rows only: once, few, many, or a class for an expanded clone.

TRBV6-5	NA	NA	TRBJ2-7	TGTGCCAGCAGTTACTCGTCTCGGCCCGTCTCCGAGCAGTACTTC	CASSYSSRPVSEQYF
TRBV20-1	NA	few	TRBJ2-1	TGCAGTGCTAGTCCCCTAGCGGAGCAGTTCTTC	CSASPLAEQFF
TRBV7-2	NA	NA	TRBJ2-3	TGTGCCAGCAGTCAAAGGAGGGGGGGCCTCGCAGATACGCAGTATTTT	CASSQRRGGLADTQYF
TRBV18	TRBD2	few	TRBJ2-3	TGTGCCAGCTCACCCAGCGGGGTGACAGATACGCAGTATTTT	CASSPSGVTDTQYF
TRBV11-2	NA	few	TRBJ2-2	TGTGCCAGCAGCCACGTCTGGGGGAACACCGGGGAGCTGTTTTTT	CASSHVWGNTGELFF
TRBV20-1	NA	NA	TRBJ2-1	TGCAGTGCTAGAGAGTATGAGCAGTTCTTC	CSAREYEQFF
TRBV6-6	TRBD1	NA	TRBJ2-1	TGTGCCAGCAGCCCAGGGGGTACGGGGTACAATGAGCAGTTCTTC	CASSPGGTGYNEQFF
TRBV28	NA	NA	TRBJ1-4	TGTGCCAGCAGTTTTTTAGGAACTAATGAAAAACTGTTTTTT	CASSFLGTNEKLFF
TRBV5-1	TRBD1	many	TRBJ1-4	TGCGCCAGCAGCTTGATGACAGGGTCTAATGAAAAACTGTTTTTT	CASSLMTGSNEKLFF
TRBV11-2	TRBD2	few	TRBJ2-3	TGTGCCAGCAGCATGGCTAGCGGGGGGGCCAGAGATACGCAGTATTTT	CASSMASGGARDTQYF
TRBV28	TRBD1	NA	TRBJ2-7	TGTGCCAGCAGTTTACCACAGGGGAACTACGAGCAGTACTTC	CASSLPQGNYEQYF
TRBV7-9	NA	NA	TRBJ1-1	TGTGCCAGCAGCCCCCGTCAGGGCACTGAAGCTTTCTTT	CASSPRQGTEAFF
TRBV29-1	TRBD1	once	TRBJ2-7	TGCAGCGTGCCGGGACAGTTTTCCTACGAGCAGTACTTC	CSVPGQFSYEQYF
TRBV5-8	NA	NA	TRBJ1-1	TGTGCCAGCAGCCAAGAGTTCAACACTGAAGCTTTCTTT	CASSQEFNTEAFF
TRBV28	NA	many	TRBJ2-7	TGTGCCAGCAGTTTATTTCTCGGACAGTACGAGCAGTACTTC	CASSLFLGQYEQYF
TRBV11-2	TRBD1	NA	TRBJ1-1	TGTGCCAGCAGCTATCATCCGGGACAGGGTAACACTGAAGCTTTCTTT	CASSYHPGQGNTEAFF
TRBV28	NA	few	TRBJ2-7	TGTGCCAGCAGACGCGACAGCTACGAGCAGTACTTC	CASRRDSYEQYF
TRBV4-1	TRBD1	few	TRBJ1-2	TGCGCCAGCAGCCACTCCGGGACAGGGCTTTCGGGTGGCTACACCTTC	CASSHSGTGLSGGYTF
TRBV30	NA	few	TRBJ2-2	TGTGCCTGGAGTGCCCGGGTCGACGGGGAGCTGTTTTTT	CAWSARVDGELFF
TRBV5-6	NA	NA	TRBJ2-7	TGTGCCAGCAGCTTGGGACATCAAGCTTACGAGCAGTACTTC	CASSLGHQAYEQYF